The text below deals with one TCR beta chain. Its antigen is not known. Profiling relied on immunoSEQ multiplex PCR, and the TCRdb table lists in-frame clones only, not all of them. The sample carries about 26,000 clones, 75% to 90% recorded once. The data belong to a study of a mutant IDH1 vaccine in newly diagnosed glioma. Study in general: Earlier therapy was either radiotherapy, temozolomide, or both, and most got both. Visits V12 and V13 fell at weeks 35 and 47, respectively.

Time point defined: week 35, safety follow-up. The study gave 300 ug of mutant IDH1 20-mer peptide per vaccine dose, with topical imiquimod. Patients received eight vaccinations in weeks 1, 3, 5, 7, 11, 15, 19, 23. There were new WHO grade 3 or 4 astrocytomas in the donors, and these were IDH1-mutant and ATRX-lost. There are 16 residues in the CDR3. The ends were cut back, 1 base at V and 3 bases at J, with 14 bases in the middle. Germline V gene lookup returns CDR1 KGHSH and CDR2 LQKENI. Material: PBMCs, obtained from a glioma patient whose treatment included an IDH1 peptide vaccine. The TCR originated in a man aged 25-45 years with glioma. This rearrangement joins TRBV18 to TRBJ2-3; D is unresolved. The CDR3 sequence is CASSPLSGGLTDTQYF. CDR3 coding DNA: TGTGCCAGCTCACCACTATCTGGTGGGTTAACAGATACGCAGTATTTT. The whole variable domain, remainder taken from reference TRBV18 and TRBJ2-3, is NAGVMQNPRHLVRRRGQEARLRCSPMKGHSHVYWYRQLPEEGLKFMVYLQKENIIDESGMPKERFSAEFPKEGPSILRIQQVVRGDSAAYFCASSPLSGGLTDTQYFGPGTRLTVL.